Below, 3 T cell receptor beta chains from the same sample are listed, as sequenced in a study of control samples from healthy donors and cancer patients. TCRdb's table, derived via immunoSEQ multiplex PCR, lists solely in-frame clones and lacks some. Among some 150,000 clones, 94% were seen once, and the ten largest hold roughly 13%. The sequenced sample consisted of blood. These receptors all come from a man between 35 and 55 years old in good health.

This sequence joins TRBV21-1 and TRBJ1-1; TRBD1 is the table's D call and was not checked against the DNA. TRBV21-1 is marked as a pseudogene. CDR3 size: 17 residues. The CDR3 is CASSKTTGGKMNTEAFF. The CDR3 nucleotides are TGTGCCAGCAGCAAGACCACAGGGGGCAAGATGAACACTGAAGCTTTCTTT.

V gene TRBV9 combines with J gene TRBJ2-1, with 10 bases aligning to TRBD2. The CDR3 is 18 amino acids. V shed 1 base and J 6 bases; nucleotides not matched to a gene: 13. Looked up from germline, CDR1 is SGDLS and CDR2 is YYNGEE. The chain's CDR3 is CASSVTLQREGHPNEQFF. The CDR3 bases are TGTGCCAGCAGCGTAACTCTCCAGCGGGAGGGCCATCCCAATGAGCAGTTCTTC.

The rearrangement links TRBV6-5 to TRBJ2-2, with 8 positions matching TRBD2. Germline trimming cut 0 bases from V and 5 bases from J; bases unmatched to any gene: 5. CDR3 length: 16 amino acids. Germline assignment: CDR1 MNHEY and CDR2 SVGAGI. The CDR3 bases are TGTGCCAGCAGTTACTCGAGACTAGCGAGGACCGGGGAGCTGTTTTTT. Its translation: CASSYSRLARTGELFF.